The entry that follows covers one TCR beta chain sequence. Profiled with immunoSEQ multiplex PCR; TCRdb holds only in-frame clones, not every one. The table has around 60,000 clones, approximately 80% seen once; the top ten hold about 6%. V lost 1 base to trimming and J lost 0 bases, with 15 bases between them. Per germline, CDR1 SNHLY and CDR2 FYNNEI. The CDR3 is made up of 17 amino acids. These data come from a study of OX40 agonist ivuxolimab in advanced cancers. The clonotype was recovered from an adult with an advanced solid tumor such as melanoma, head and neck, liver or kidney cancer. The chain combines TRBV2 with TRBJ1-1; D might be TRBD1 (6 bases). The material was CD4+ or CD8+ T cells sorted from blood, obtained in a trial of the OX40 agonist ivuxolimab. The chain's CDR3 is CASSEGGQAGVNTEAFF. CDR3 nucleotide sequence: TGTGCCAGCAGTGAAGGGGGTCAGGCAGGGGTGAACACTGAAGCTTTCTTT. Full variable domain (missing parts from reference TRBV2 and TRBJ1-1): EPEVTQTPSHQVTQMGQEVILRCVPISNHLYFYWYRQILGQKVEFLVSFYNNEISEKSEIFDDQFSVERPDGSNFTLKIRSTKLEDSAMYFCASSEGGQAGVNTEAFFGQGTRLTVV.